This section outlines one T cell receptor beta chain sequence together with its context. Its antigen is not identified. These data are taken from a study of T cell responses to AZD1222 COVID-19 vaccine. General study findings and limits: After the peak T cell response, and only then, were repertoires sampled. Two AZD1222 administrations were followed by greater Spike-specific TCR breadth and depth. It should be noted that donors were predominantly white British and more often female, and clonal diversity was possibly underestimated.

The repertoire was sequenced with immunoSEQ multiplex PCR; TCRdb's copy has only in-frame clones and lacks some. The repertoire holds 80,000 to 95,000 clones, with around 89% as singletons. The receptor's source is an adult in good health. The input for sequencing was peripheral blood, taken on day 0 of AZD1222 vaccination.

DNA of the CDR3: TGCAGCGTCAACAGGGGGTCCTACAATGAGCAGTTCTTC. The encoded protein is CSVNRGSYNEQFF. The V and J genes are TRBV29-1 and TRBJ2-1; 8 bases align to TRBD1. The V gene's germline CDR1 is SQVTM and CDR2 ANQGSEA. CDR3 size: 13 residues. V shed 6 bases, J shed 1 base, and the junction held 2 bases outside the gene matches.